Following are 21 T cell receptor beta chains from one sample sequenced in a study of blood T cell repertoires in COVID-19. Profiling relied on immunoSEQ multiplex PCR, and the TCRdb table lists in-frame clones only, not all of them. This sample has about 460,000 clones, with around nine tenths found just once. Material: PBMCs or T cells enriched from blood (not recorded which). These receptors all come from a woman aged 60-70 years who had recovered from COVID-19.

The chain is built from TRBV11-3 and TRBJ2-1, with TRBD2 identical over 10 bases. Germline trimming cut 5 bases from V and 7 bases from J; bases unmatched to any gene: 11. Germline CDR1 is SGHNT and CDR2 is YENEEA. The CDR3 sequence is 16 residues long. This CDR3 is CASSVSGGVLRNEQFF. CDR3 in DNA: TGTGCCAGCAGCGTCAGCGGGGGGGTGCTAAGGAATGAGCAGTTCTTC.

The chain combines TRBV19 with TRBJ2-1, with TRBD1 as a possible D gene (6 bases). V was shortened by 8 bases and J by 6 bases, with 20 bases between the two germline ends. Germline loops: CDR1 LNHDA, CDR2 SQIVND (reference sequence). The CDR3 length is 15 residues. As DNA, the CDR3 is TGTGCCAGTCGACTCACAGGGTCGGCTATCAATGAGCAGTTCTTC. Translated: CASRLTGSAINEQFF.

The chain employs TRBV6-9 and TRBJ2-1; 9 bases are shared with TRBD2. CDR1 and CDR2 from the germline V gene are MNHGY and SVAAGI. V trimming: 8 bases; J trimming: 3 bases; junction bases outside the gene matches: 23. There are 20 residues in the CDR3. The CDR3 bases are TGTGCCAGCGGCCCCCTCAGGGGAAACGAAAGCGGGGGGAACTACAATGAGCAGTTCTTC. Its protein is CASGPLRGNESGGNYNEQFF.

The rearrangement links TRBV19 to TRBJ2-2; 10 bases line up with TRBD2. The V segment lost 5 bases and the J segment 6 bases; nucleotides outside the gene matches: 12. The CDR3 length is 17 residues. Germline CDR1 and CDR2: LNHDA and SQIVND (reference sequence). The CDR3 bases are TGTGCCAGTAGTCCCCCCTGGCGAGCGGGGGGGCCCGGGGAGCTGTTTTTT. It encodes CASSPPWRAGGPGELFF. Full variable domain (rest looked up from reference TRBV19 and TRBJ2-2): DGGITQSPKYLFRKEGQNVTLSCEQNLNHDAMYWYRQDPGQGLRLIYYSQIVNDFQKGDIAEGYSVSREKKESFPLTVTSAQKNPTAFYLCASSPPWRAGGPGELFFGEGSRLTVL.

The J gene is TRBJ1-2, the V gene TRBV19; 8 bases line up with TRBD1. V shed 4 bases and J 4 bases; nucleotides not matched to a gene: 8. The germline CDR1 and CDR2 sequences are LNHDA and SQIVND (reference sequence). The CDR3 has 15 residues. The CDR3, as DNA: TGTGCCAGTAGTACAAGTCAGGGGGCGGGCTATGGCTACACCTTC. Translating it yields CASSTSQGAGYGYTF. Complete variable domain (other parts from reference TRBV19 and TRBJ1-2): DGGITQSPKYLFRKEGQNVTLSCEQNLNHDAMYWYRQDPGQGLRLIYYSQIVNDFQKGDIAEGYSVSREKKESFPLTVTSAQKNPTAFYLCASSTSQGAGYGYTFGSGTRLTVV.

In this sample, this clone turned up once. This sequence joins TRBV12-5 and TRBJ1-4; tentatively, D is TRBD1 (5 bases). Trimming pared 1 base from V and 7 bases from J, leaving 10 bases between. The CDR3 totals 14 residues. CDR1 and CDR2 from the germline V gene are LGHNT and FRNRAP. CDR3 DNA: TGTGCTAGTGGTTTGGGACAGTTGGGTGAAAAACTGTTTTTT. Protein product: CASGLGQLGEKLFF.

The J gene is TRBJ2-1, the V gene TRBV30, with TRBD2 as a possible D gene (6 bases). The CDR3 is 14 amino acids. CDR1 and CDR2 from the germline V gene are GTSNPN and SVGIG (reference sequence). V was pared by 0 bases and J by 4 bases, with 10 bases between. CDR3 in amino acids: CAWSVGRGYNEQFF. Written as DNA, the CDR3 is TGTGCCTGGAGTGTCGGGCGGGGATACAATGAGCAGTTCTTC.

This rearrangement joins TRBV18 to TRBJ2-5; D is possibly TRBD2 (6 bases). Germline V gene lookup returns CDR1 KGHSH and CDR2 LQKENI. There are 13 residues in the CDR3. The V end was cut by 3 bases, the J end by 4 bases, with 9 bases between. The CDR3 coding sequence is TGTGCCAGCTCACCGGGACTCGGAGAGACCCAGTACTTC. Translating gives CASSPGLGETQYF.

A single count supports this clone. The CDR3 sequence is CASSSRETGYNTGELFF. The CDR3 nucleotides are TGTGCCAGCAGCTCCCGGGAGACAGGGTACAACACCGGGGAGCTGTTTTTT. The chain couples TRBV13 to TRBJ2-2; tentative D call: TRBD1 (7 bases). The CDR3 runs 17 residues. Trimming stripped 4 bases from V and 2 bases from J, with 17 bases between. The germline CDR1 and CDR2 sequences are PRHDT and FYEKMQ (reference sequence).

The chain joins TRBV3-1 (or the pseudogene TRBV3-2) to TRBJ1-1; 10 bases map to TRBD1. Germline-derived CDR1 and CDR2 are LGHDT and YNNKEL (reference sequence). The CDR3 is 17 amino acids. Unmatched junction bases numbered 14, after V lost 4 bases and J lost 6 bases. CDR3 sequence reads: CASSPRLDRGRNAEAFF. For the CDR3, the DNA is TGTGCCAGCAGCCCTCGCCTCGACAGGGGGCGCAACGCTGAAGCTTTCTTT.

The rearrangement uses TRBV11-2 and TRBJ2-1; 12 nucleotides agree with TRBD2. V was pared by 5 bases and J by 9 bases, with 8 bases of the junction left unmatched. This CDR3 comprises 15 residues. The germline CDR1 and CDR2 sequences are SGHAT and FQNNGV. CDR3 nucleotides: TGTGCCAGCAGCCAGACTAGCGGGGGCCCACGTGAGCAGTTCTTC. It encodes CASSQTSGGPREQFF.

The chain employs TRBV6-1 and TRBJ2-7; D possibly corresponds to TRBD2 (5 bases). Trimming pared 2 bases from V and 2 bases from J, leaving 16 bases between. Germline CDR1 MNHNS, CDR2 SASEGT. This CDR3 is built from 16 residues. CDR3 loop: CASSEFGLAATYEQYF. The CDR3 nucleotides are TGTGCCAGCAGTGAATTCGGCCTAGCAGCGACCTACGAGCAGTACTTC.

The rearrangement joins TRBV7-2 to TRBJ2-7; TRBD2 might be the D (5 bases). The CDR3 covers 14 residues. Looked up from germline, CDR1 is SGHTA and CDR2 is FQGNSA. The ends were cut back, 2 bases at V and 0 bases at J, with 8 bases in the middle. CDR3 in DNA: TGTGCCAGCAGCTTAACTAGTGGCTCCTACGAGCAGTACGTC. Its translation: CASSLTSGSYEQYV.

The genes are TRBV29-1 and TRBJ1-1; 12 positions match TRBD1. CDR3 length: 13 residues. CDR1 is SQVTM and CDR2 is ANQGSEA in the germline V gene. V gave up 4 bases and J gave up 10 bases; unmatched junction bases: 7. CDR3 residues: CSVVGDRGLGAFF. The CDR3 region has the DNA TGCAGCGTTGTCGGGGACAGGGGGCTTGGAGCTTTCTTT.

This clone is a singleton in its sample. The rearrangement uses TRBV9 and TRBJ2-2, with 10 positions matching TRBD2. V gave up 2 bases and J gave up 5 bases; unmatched junction bases: 6. The germline V gene encodes CDR1 SGDLS and CDR2 YYNGEE. This CDR3 has 16 residues. CDR3 sequence reads: CASSVGLAGVTGELFF. The CDR3 bases are TGTGCCAGCAGCGTTGGTCTAGCGGGGGTAACCGGGGAGCTGTTTTTT.

This clone was detected once. The chain recombines TRBV18 with TRBJ2-4; 9 positions agree with TRBD2. Germline loops: CDR1 KGHSH, CDR2 LQKENI. With 3 bases clipped from V and 8 bases from J, the junction kept 5 bases outside the gene matches. The CDR3 has 14 amino acids. CDR3 in amino acids: CASSPTAGGHIQYF. The CDR3 coding sequence is TGTGCCAGCTCACCCACAGCGGGGGGTCACATTCAGTACTTC.

The genes are TRBV10-3 and TRBJ2-7; 13 positions agree with TRBD2. Per the germline V gene, CDR1 is ENHRY and CDR2 is SYGVKD. This CDR3 has 16 residues. V lost 4 bases and J lost 1; bases outside the gene matches: 4. The CDR3 DNA sequence: TGTGCCATCAGTGCCGGGACTAGCGGGAATTCCTACGAGCAGTACTTC. Protein sequence: CAISAGTSGNSYEQYF.

The chain joins TRBV7-2 to TRBJ1-2, with 12 bases matching TRBD1. Germline V gives CDR1 SGHTA, CDR2 FQGNSA. V shed 3 bases, J shed 0 bases, and the junction held 5 bases outside the gene matches. There are 17 residues in the CDR3. CDR3 DNA: TGTGCCAGCAGCTTGCCCGGGACAGGGGGCGCTAACTATGGCTACACCTTC. It translates to CASSLPGTGGANYGYTF.

The chain is built from TRBV12-2 and TRBJ1-1; the table gives TRBD1 as D, unverified against the DNA. TRBV12-2 is classified as a pseudogene. The CDR3 loop spans 16 amino acids. The CDR3 spells CASRLAQGTGRIEAFF. Written as DNA, the CDR3 is TGTGCAAGTCGCTTAGCGCAGGGGACAGGGAGAATTGAAGCTTTCTTT.

The chain employs TRBV12-3 or TRBV12-4 and TRBJ1-1, with D perhaps TRBD1 (6 bases). V was clipped by 7 bases and J by 1 base, with 10 bases between them. This CDR3 is 13 amino acids long. The CDR3 spells CASIPTGNTEAFF. Written as DNA, the CDR3 is TGTGCCAGCATCCCGACAGGGAACACTGAAGCTTTCTTT.

The genes are TRBV5-6 and TRBJ2-4, with TRBD2 as a possible D gene (6 bases). Trimming stripped 2 bases from V and 5 bases from J, with 11 bases between. The germline CDR1 and CDR2 sequences are SGHDT and YYEEEE. The CDR3 is 14 residues long. In DNA, the CDR3 is TGTGCCAGCAGCTTTTGGGGAGGCGAAAACATTCAGTACTTC. Its protein product is CASSFWGGENIQYF.